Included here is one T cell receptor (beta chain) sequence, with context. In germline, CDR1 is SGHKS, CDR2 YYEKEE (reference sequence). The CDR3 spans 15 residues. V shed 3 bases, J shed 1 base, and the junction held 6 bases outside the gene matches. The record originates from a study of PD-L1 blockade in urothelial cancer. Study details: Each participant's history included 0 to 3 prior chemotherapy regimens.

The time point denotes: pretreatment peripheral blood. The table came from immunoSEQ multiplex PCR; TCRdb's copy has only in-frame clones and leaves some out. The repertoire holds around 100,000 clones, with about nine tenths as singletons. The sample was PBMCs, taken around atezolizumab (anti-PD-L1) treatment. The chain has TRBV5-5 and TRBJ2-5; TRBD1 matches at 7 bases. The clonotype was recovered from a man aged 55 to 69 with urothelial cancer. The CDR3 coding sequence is TGTGCCAGCAGCTCTGACCGGGACAGCCAAGAGACCCAGTACTTC. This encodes CASSSDRDSQETQYF.